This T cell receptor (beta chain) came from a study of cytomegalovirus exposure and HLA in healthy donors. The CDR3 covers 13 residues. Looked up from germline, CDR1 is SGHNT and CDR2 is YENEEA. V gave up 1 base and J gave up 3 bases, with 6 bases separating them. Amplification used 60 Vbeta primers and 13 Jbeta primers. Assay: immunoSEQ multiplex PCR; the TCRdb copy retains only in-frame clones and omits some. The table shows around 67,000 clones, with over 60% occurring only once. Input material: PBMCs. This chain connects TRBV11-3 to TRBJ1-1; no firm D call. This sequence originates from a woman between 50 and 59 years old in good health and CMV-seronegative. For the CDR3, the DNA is TGTGCCAGCAGCTTAGCGGCGGACACTGAAGCTTTCTTT. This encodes CASSLAADTEAFF.